This TCR beta chain is drawn from a study of blood T cell repertoires in COVID-19. Study information: Researchers got acute and convalescent COVID-19 samples from the United States, Italy and Spain.

Using immunoSEQ multiplex PCR, the repertoire was profiled, and TCRdb retains in-frame clones only, with some absent. The sample lists under 130,000 clones, approximately 79% occurring once. A single count supports this clone. Germline CDR1 SGHDT, CDR2 YYEEEE. With 4 bases removed from V and 1 base from J, the gap between germline ends came to 8 bases. This CDR3 region has 13 residues. The gene calls are TRBV5-6 and TRBJ1-1; D gene ambiguous. Material: peripheral blood. The clonotype was recovered from a man between 65 and 79 years old with active or convalescent COVID-19. In nucleotides, the CDR3 is TGTGCCAGCAGCCCCGGCGGGAACACTGAAGCTTTCTTT. Residues: CASSPGGNTEAFF. The full variable domain, completed using reference TRBV5-6 and TRBJ1-1, is DAGVTQSPTHLIKTRGQQVTLRCSPKSGHDTVSWYQQALGQGPQFIFQYYEEEERQRGNFPDRFSGHQFPNYSSELNVNALLLGDSALYLCASSPGGNTEAFFGQGTRLTVV.